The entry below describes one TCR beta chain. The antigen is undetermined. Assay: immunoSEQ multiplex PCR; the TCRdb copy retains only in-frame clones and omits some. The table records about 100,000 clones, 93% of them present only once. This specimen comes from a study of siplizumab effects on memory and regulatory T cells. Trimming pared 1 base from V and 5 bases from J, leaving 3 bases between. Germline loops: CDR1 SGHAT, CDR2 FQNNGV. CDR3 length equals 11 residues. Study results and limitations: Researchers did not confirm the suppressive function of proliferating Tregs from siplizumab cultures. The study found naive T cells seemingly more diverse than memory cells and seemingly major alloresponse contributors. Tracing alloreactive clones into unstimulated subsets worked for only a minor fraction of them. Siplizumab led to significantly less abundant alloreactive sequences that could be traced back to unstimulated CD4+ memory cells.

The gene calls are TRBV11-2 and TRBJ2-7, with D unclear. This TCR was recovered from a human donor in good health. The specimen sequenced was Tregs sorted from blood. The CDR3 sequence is CASSLVNEQYF. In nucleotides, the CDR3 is TGTGCCAGCAGCTTAGTGAACGAGCAGTACTTC.